The next 28 T cell receptor beta chains were all read from a single sample in a study of blood T cells in healthy people across ages. The authors ran a second PCR of 7 to 11 cycles using a sample-barcoded 5' primer and a J-beta primer mix. TCRdb recomputed calls from the 5' RACE reads with MiXCR, one row per CDR3 protein. The sample has about 1.5 million distinct CDR3 sequences; about 42% are singletons. The specimen sequenced was blood. The receptors shown here come from a woman under 30 in good health.

The chain has TRBV20-1 and TRBJ1-5; 9 positions match TRBD1. This CDR3 has 14 amino acids. CDR1 DFQATT and CDR2 SNEGSKA come from the germline V gene (reference sequence). The V and J ends lost 3 bases and 8 bases, in that order; junction bases with no gene match: 8. The CDR3 loop is CSASEQGALEPQHF. The CDR3 DNA follows: TGCAGTGCTAGTGAACAGGGGGCGTTGGAGCCCCAGCATTTT.

This sequence joins TRBV6-5 and TRBJ2-3; D may be TRBD2 (6 bases). Between the trimmed V and J ends, which lost 5 bases and 3 bases, there was a span of 15 bases. The CDR3 consists of 15 residues. CDR1 and CDR2 from the germline V gene are MNHEY and SVGAGI. The CDR3 is CASSRSRGTTDTQYF. CDR3 DNA: TGTGCCAGCAGTAGAAGCCGAGGGACTACAGATACGCAGTATTTT.

In nucleotides, the CDR3 is TGTGCCAGCAGCGGCAGAAGTAGCCCCTACAATGAGCAGTTCTTC. Amino acid sequence: CASSGRSSPYNEQFF. This chain links TRBV7-9 with TRBJ2-1; D is unresolved. This CDR3 has 15 amino acids. The V gene's germline CDR1 is SEHNR and CDR2 FQNEAQ (reference sequence). V lost 5 bases, J lost 2 bases, and 13 bases lay in between.

V usage is TRBV4-2 and J usage is TRBJ1-1; D not resolved. V was pared by 1 base and J by 0 bases, with 12 bases between. The length of the CDR3 is 16 residues. Looked up from germline, CDR1 is LGHNA and CDR2 is YNFKEQ. The CDR3 nucleotides read TGTGCCAGCAGCCAAGTGAAGGGTTACATGAACACTGAAGCTTTCTTT. This translates into CASSQVKGYMNTEAFF.

The CDR3: CASSYSGGIPRDTQYF. For the CDR3, the DNA is TGTGCCAGCAGTTACTCCGGTGGAATCCCACGGGATACGCAGTATTTT. The chain links TRBV6-5 to TRBJ2-3; D ambiguous. Trimming stripped 0 bases from V and 6 bases from J, with 16 bases between. The CDR3 is 16 amino acids. Looked up from germline, CDR1 is MNHEY and CDR2 is SVGAGI.

This chain uses TRBV6-5 with TRBJ1-1; no reliable D call. The CDR3 has 16 amino acids. Germline V gene sequence: CDR1 MNHEY, CDR2 SVGAGI. V dropped 2 bases and J dropped 0 bases, with 13 bases sitting between them. The CDR3 protein is CASSYGNQWMNTEAFF. Here the CDR3 DNA reads TGTGCCAGCAGTTACGGGAATCAGTGGATGAACACTGAAGCTTTCTTT.

The rearrangement links TRBV4-3 to TRBJ1-1; the D gene is possibly TRBD1 (6 bases). This CDR3 is built from 14 residues. Trimming stripped 1 base from V and 3 bases from J, with 9 bases between. Germline CDR1 and CDR2: LGHNA and YSLEER. The CDR3 spells CASSQGDTYTEAFF. In nucleotides, the CDR3 is TGCGCCAGCAGCCAAGGGGACACTTACACTGAAGCTTTCTTT.

This clonotype was observed a handful of times. The chain has TRBV12-3 or TRBV12-4 and TRBJ2-2; D gene uncertain. The CDR3 sequence is 12 residues long. Trimming cost V 7 bases and J 6 bases, with 9 bases left between them. CDR3: CASTLSSGELFF. The CDR3 DNA sequence: TGTGCCAGCACCCTAAGCTCCGGGGAGCTGTTTTTT.

V and J are TRBV6-2 or TRBV6-3 and TRBJ2-3; 8 nucleotides line up with TRBD2. The length of the CDR3 is 14 residues. The germline V gene encodes CDR1 MNHEY and CDR2 SVGEGT. Losses at the gene ends were 6 bases for V and 4 bases for J; bases not matched to a gene: 6. CDR3 amino acids: CASRRPGGPDTQYF. The CDR3 DNA sequence: TGTGCCAGCAGAAGACCGGGGGGGCCAGATACGCAGTATTTT.

There are a few counts of this clonotype. V usage is TRBV5-1 and J usage is TRBJ2-5; TRBD2 matches 12 bases. Germline V gene lookup returns CDR1 SGHRS and CDR2 YFSETQ. J was trimmed by 11 bases and V by 4 bases; bases with no gene match: 12. This CDR3 has 15 amino acids. CDR3 in amino acids: CASSQTSGRNNEQYF. The CDR3 nucleotides are TGCGCCAGCAGCCAAACTAGCGGGAGGAACAATGAGCAGTACTTC.

The rearrangement joins TRBV7-6 to TRBJ1-1, with D perhaps matching TRBD1 (6 bases). This CDR3 has 16 residues. Germline V gene lookup returns CDR1 SGHVS and CDR2 FNYEAQ. Trimming pared 4 bases from V and 10 bases from J, leaving 25 bases between. The CDR3, as DNA: TGTGCCAGCAGCTCCTCGGGACTTAGGGGGTCCGTTCCAGCTTTCTTT. Translating gives CASSSSGLRGSVPAFF.

The chain couples TRBV27 to TRBJ1-2, with TRBD1 matching over 7 bases. Per germline, CDR1 MNHEY and CDR2 SMNVEV (reference sequence). The V segment lost 7 bases and the J segment 0 bases; nucleotides outside the gene matches: 14. CDR3 length equals 17 residues. In DNA form, the CDR3 reads TGTGCCAGCACGACGCTATACAGGGGACCAGCTAACTATGGCTACACCTTC. It specifies CASTTLYRGPANYGYTF.

The V and J genes are TRBV6-2 or TRBV6-3 and TRBJ2-1; D unclear. Germline CDR1 MNHEY, CDR2 SVGEGT. The CDR3 extends over 15 amino acids. The germline V and J ends were trimmed by 0 bases and 7 bases, with 13 bases remaining between them. In DNA form, the CDR3 reads TGTGCCAGCAGTTACTCGACCCGGCAAGGTAATGAGCAGTTCTTC. It codes for CASSYSTRQGNEQFF.

The rearrangement uses TRBV5-4 and TRBJ2-3; tentative D call: TRBD2 (6 bases). Germline V gene sequence: CDR1 SGHNT, CDR2 YYREEE (reference sequence). This CDR3 region has 15 residues. Trimming took 5 bases from V and 1 from J, leaving 14 bases between them. The CDR3: CASSIQASGTDTQYF. The DNA for the CDR3 is TGTGCCAGCAGTATACAGGCTAGCGGCACAGATACGCAGTATTTT.

In this sample, this clonotype turned up a few times. The CDR3 coding sequence is TGTGCCAGCAGTCAGAGCGGTCTTGGTCTGGAAAAACTGTTTTTT. Protein sequence: CASSQSGLGLEKLFF. The rearrangement links TRBV9 to TRBJ1-4; D is unclear. Trimming left V 5 bases short and J 8 bases short, with 19 bases between. Looked up from germline, CDR1 is SGDLS and CDR2 is YYNGEE. There are 15 residues in the CDR3.

The sample holds many counts of this clonotype. The chain couples TRBV28 to TRBJ2-5; unclear D gene. V dropped 2 bases and J dropped 3 bases, with 7 bases sitting between them. The CDR3 spans 13 residues. Germline CDR1 reads MDHEN; CDR2 reads SYDVKM. The DNA of the CDR3 is TGTGCCAGCAGTTTACCAGAGGAAGAGACCCAGTACTTC. Its protein product is CASSLPEEETQYF.

The sample holds a few counts of this clonotype. V gene TRBV27 combines with J gene TRBJ2-1; 12 bases agree with TRBD2. After removal of 5 bases from V and 5 bases from J, the junction contained 10 bases not matched to a gene. This CDR3 comprises 17 residues. Germline CDR1 and CDR2: MNHEY and SMNVEV (reference sequence). The CDR3 nucleotides are TGTGCCAGCAGTCCATCTCGACTAGCGGGAGCCAACAATGAGCAGTTCTTC. Amino acids: CASSPSRLAGANNEQFF.

This clonotype showed up many times. The chain links TRBV4-1 to TRBJ2-3; no clear D gene. CDR1 is MGHRA and CDR2 is YSYEKL in the germline V gene. V dropped 0 bases and J dropped 2 bases, with 6 bases sitting between them. CDR3 length: 14 amino acids. The CDR3 coding sequence is TGCGCCAGCAGCCAAGACACTAACACAGATACGCAGTATTTT. Translating gives CASSQDTNTDTQYF.

This clonotype was seen once. The chain couples TRBV29-1 to TRBJ1-1; D is uncertain. V lost 1 base, J lost 6 bases, and 6 bases lay in between. CDR3 length: 11 residues. Germline loops: CDR1 SQVTM, CDR2 ANQGSEA. This CDR3 is CSVEVYSEAFF. DNA of the CDR3: TGCAGCGTTGAAGTCTACTCTGAAGCTTTCTTT.

This CDR3 reads CASSVDEFSSYEQYF. Here the CDR3 DNA reads TGTGCCAGCAGCGTAGATGAGTTCAGCTCCTACGAGCAGTACTTC. The gene calls are TRBV9 and TRBJ2-7; D is unresolved. CDR1 and CDR2 (germline): SGDLS, YYNGEE. The V end was cut by 0 bases, the J end by 0 bases, with 10 bases between. The CDR3 runs 15 residues. The full variable domain, completed using reference TRBV9 and TRBJ2-7, is DSGVTQTPKHLITATGQRVTLRCSPRSGDLSVYWYQQSLDQGLQFLIQYYNGEERAKGNILERFSAQQFPDLHSELNLSSLELGDSALYFCASSVDEFSSYEQYFGPGTRLTVT.

The gene calls are TRBV12-3 or TRBV12-4 and TRBJ2-4; D is ambiguous. The last part of the DNA fits TRBJ2-7 better; the J call may be wrong. This CDR3 contains 15 residues. In DNA, the CDR3 is TGTGCCAGCAGTAACCGGGCGCACCCGCCCTACGAGCAGTACTTC. This sequence encodes CASSNRAHPPYEQYF.

This clonotype occurred a few times. This chain links TRBV25-1 with TRBJ2-6; D not resolved. The CDR3 sequence is 15 residues long. CDR1 is MGHDK, CDR2 SYGVNS, per germline. Trimming took off 3 bases at V and 4 bases at J, with 10 bases between the two ends. The CDR3 loop reads CASSDEKGGANVLTF. CDR3 DNA sequence: TGTGCCAGCAGTGACGAAAAGGGAGGGGCCAACGTCCTGACTTTC.

The chain employs TRBV10-3 and TRBJ1-1; D is possibly TRBD1 (6 bases). Germline CDR1 reads ENHRY; CDR2 reads SYGVKD. Trimming stripped 6 bases from V and 0 bases from J, with 14 bases between. CDR3 size: 15 residues. CDR3 amino acids: CAISASDSMNTEAFF. Here the CDR3 DNA reads TGTGCCATCAGCGCTTCGGACAGTATGAACACTGAAGCTTTCTTT.

This sequence joins TRBV2 and TRBJ1-6; 7 nucleotides agree with TRBD1. Losses at the gene ends were 6 bases for V and 7 bases for J; bases not matched to a gene: 3. The CDR3 covers 13 residues. Germline lookup yields CDR1 SNHLY and CDR2 FYNNEI. The CDR3 sequence: CASRGQENSPLHF. CDR3 in DNA: TGTGCCAGCAGAGGACAGGAAAATTCACCCCTCCACTTT.

This clonotype turned up a few times. The gene calls are TRBV20-1 and TRBJ2-3; D perhaps matches TRBD1 (7 bases). Between the trimmed V and J ends, which lost 6 bases and 7 bases, there was a span of 23 bases. Germline CDR1 and CDR2: DFQATT and SNEGSKA (reference sequence). The CDR3 totals 15 residues. The CDR3 nucleotides read TGCAGTGCCGTAGCGGTGGACAGGACCCACAATACGCAGTATTTT. It encodes CSAVAVDRTHNTQYF.

The CDR3 DNA reads TGCGCCAGCAGCCAAGCGGACAGGGGACTCTACGAGCAGTACTTC. Residues: CASSQADRGLYEQYF. This sequence joins TRBV4-3 and TRBJ2-7; 9 bases fit TRBD1. This CDR3 contains 15 residues. Per the germline V gene, CDR1 is LGHNA and CDR2 is YSLEER. J was trimmed by 3 bases and V by 1 base; bases with no gene match: 4.

V usage is TRBV7-9 and J usage is TRBJ2-7, with D maybe TRBD2 (5 bases). V lost 5 bases, J lost 2 bases, and 16 bases lay in between. Germline CDR1 is SEHNR and CDR2 is FQNEAQ (reference sequence). This CDR3 is built from 15 residues. CDR3 bases: TGTGCCAGCAGCGCTTCCAGAGGGTATACCTACGAGCAGTACTTC. This translates into CASSASRGYTYEQYF.

The chain combines TRBV9 with TRBJ2-5, with 13 bases fitting TRBD2. The J call may not be correct, given that the DNA end is closer to TRBJ2-7. Germline CDR1 and CDR2: SGDLS and YYNGEE. The CDR3 has 14 residues. In DNA, the CDR3 is TGTGCCAGCAGCGCGGGACTAGCGGGAAACGAGCAGTACTTC. Translated: CASSAGLAGNEQYF.